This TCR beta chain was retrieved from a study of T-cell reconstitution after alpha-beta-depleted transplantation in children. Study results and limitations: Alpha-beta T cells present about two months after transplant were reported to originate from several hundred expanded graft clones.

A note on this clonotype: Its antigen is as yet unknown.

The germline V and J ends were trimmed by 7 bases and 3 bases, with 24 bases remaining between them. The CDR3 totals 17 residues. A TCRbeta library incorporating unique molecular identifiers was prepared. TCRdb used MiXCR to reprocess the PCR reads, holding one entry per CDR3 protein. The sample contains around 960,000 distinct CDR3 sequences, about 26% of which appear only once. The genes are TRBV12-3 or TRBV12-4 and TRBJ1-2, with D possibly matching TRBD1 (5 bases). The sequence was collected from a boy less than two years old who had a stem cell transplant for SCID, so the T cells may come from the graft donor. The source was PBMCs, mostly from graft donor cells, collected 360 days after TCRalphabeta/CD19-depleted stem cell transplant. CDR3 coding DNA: TGTGCCAGCACCTCCCACGGGGCATCATTGCTACACTATGGCTACACCTTC. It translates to CASTSHGASLLHYGYTF.